Listed below are T cell receptor beta chains from one sample, sequenced in a study of cytomegalovirus exposure and HLA in healthy donors. Measured with immunoSEQ multiplex PCR; TCRdb has only the in-frame clones, and not every one. The table lists about 150,000 clones, roughly three quarters of them singletons, with about 13% in the top ten. The sample comprised PBMCs. These receptor sequences come from a man aged 25-45 years in good health and CMV-seropositive. The CDR3 runs from the conserved cysteine through the conserved F or W. D genes are given only for firm matches. Clone size is stated in some rows and not others, as once, few, many or a class when expanded.

>15|-|TRBV30|TRBJ1-4|TRBD1
CAWSGKGQGEEKLFF
TGTGCCTGGAGCGGCAAGGGACAGGGGGAAGAAAAACTGTTTTTT
>12|-|TRBV14|TRBJ2-3|-
CASSQEFSTQYF
TGTGCCAGCAGCCAAGAGTTTAGTACGCAGTATTTT
>15|-|TRBV7-3|TRBJ2-1|TRBD1
CASSFGTGGRNEQFF
TGTGCCAGCAGCTTTGGGACAGGGGGCAGGAATGAGCAGTTCTTC
>16|-|TRBV19|TRBJ2-7|-
CASSRGWGGPSLEQYF
TGTGCCAGTAGTAGGGGATGGGGAGGCCCTTCCCTCGAGCAGTACTTC
>15|-|TRBV4-2|TRBJ2-7|-
CASSQEGGSSYEQYF
TGTGCCAGCAGCCAAGAAGGCGGTAGCTCCTACGAGCAGTACTTC
>15|-|TRBV5-4|TRBJ2-5|TRBD2
CASSLASGTQETQYF
TGTGCCAGCAGCTTGGCTAGCGGGACCCAAGAGACCCAGTACTTC
>13|few|TRBV2|TRBJ1-4|-
CASNRDTNEKLFF
TGTGCCAGCAACCGGGACACGAATGAAAAACTGTTTTTT
>15|-|TRBV27|TRBJ2-2|TRBD2
CASRLAVFETGELFF
TGTGCCAGCCGACTAGCGGTTTTCGAGACCGGGGAGCTGTTTTTT
>14|-|TRBV6-5|TRBJ2-7|-
CASRGGSSSYEQYF
TGTGCCAGCAGGGGGGGTTCTAGCTCCTACGAGCAGTACTTC
>13|-|TRBV4-1|TRBJ2-7|-
CASSPRWGNEQYF
TGCGCCAGCAGCCCCCGGTGGGGCAACGAGCAGTACTTC
>17|-|TRBV5-1|TRBJ2-1|-
CASSLGQPSATYNEQFF
TGCGCCAGCAGCTTGGGCCAGCCTAGCGCGACCTACAATGAGCAGTTCTTC
>17|-|TRBV4-2|TRBJ2-1|TRBD2
CASSQGVGREVDNEQFF
TGTGCCAGCAGCCAAGGGGTGGGGCGGGAGGTCGACAATGAGCAGTTCTTC
>17|-|TRBV23-1|TRBJ2-5|TRBD1
CASSQPLGDRGQETQYF
TGCGCCAGCAGTCAACCCTTGGGGGACAGGGGGCAAGAGACCCAGTACTTC
>14|-|TRBV27|TRBJ2-1|TRBD1
CASSPDRGLGEQFF
TGTGCCAGCAGCCCGGACAGGGGGCTGGGTGAGCAGTTCTTC
>16|-|TRBV7-8|TRBJ2-1|-
CASSLRVGGSYNEQFF
TGTGCCAGCAGCTTACGAGTCGGAGGCTCCTACAATGAGCAGTTCTTC
>15|-|TRBV7-9|TRBJ2-7|TRBD2
CASSLGGTSSAEQYF
TGTGCCAGCAGCTTAGGGGGGACTAGCTCGGCCGAGCAGTACTTC
>16|-|TRBV6-6|TRBJ2-3|-
CAADDGIEIGTDTQYF
TGTGCCGCAGATGACGGGATTGAGATAGGCACAGATACGCAGTATTTT
>15|-|TRBV30|TRBJ1-2|-
CAWRRGLQVNYGYTF
TGTGCCTGGAGGAGAGGACTGCAGGTTAACTATGGCTACACCTTC
>16|-|TRBV27|TRBJ1-5|TRBD1
CASSLKGQGVYQPQHF
TGTGCCAGCAGTTTAAAAGGACAGGGGGTCTATCAGCCCCAGCATTTT
>19|-|TRBV9|TRBJ2-6|TRBD2
CASSVGWEGSISGANVLTF
TGTGCCAGCAGCGTAGGGTGGGAGGGATCCATCTCTGGGGCCAACGTCCTGACTTTC
>17|-|TRBV5-1|TRBJ2-7|TRBD2
CASSLVPFGSGKYEQYF
TGCGCCAGCAGCTTGGTACCCTTTGGTAGCGGGAAGTACGAGCAGTACTTC
>16|-|TRBV19|TRBJ2-5|TRBD2
CASSGVIAGGPETQYF
TGTGCCAGTAGTGGGGTAATAGCGGGAGGGCCGGAGACCCAGTACTTC
>13|-|TRBV6-6|TRBJ2-3|TRBD2
CASSPPGGYTQYF
TGTGCCAGCAGTCCCCCGGGGGGGTATACGCAGTATTTT
>16|-|TRBV13|TRBJ2-5|TRBD2
CASSFIPGGPQETQYF
TGTGCCAGCAGCTTTATTCCGGGAGGCCCCCAAGAGACCCAGTACTTC
>15|-|TRBV28|TRBJ2-3|TRBD1
CASSQGTGTADTQYF
TGTGCCAGCAGTCAAGGGACAGGGACCGCAGATACGCAGTATTTT
>15|once|TRBV27|TRBJ2-7|TRBD1
CASSFSDRGPYEQYF
TGTGCCAGCAGTTTCTCGGACAGGGGGCCCTACGAGCAGTACTTC
>15|-|TRBV4-2|TRBJ2-7|-
CASSQDFGTFYEQYF
TGTGCCAGCAGCCAAGATTTTGGCACGTTCTACGAGCAGTACTTC
>14|-|TRBV7-8|TRBJ2-3|TRBD2
CASSPSTSGDTQYF
TGTGCCAGCAGCCCCTCGACTAGCGGGGATACGCAGTATTTT
>15|-|TRBV7-9|TRBJ1-1|TRBD1
CASSQIRQGASEAFF
TGTGCCAGCAGCCAAATTCGACAGGGGGCCTCTGAAGCTTTCTTT
>14|-|TRBV11-2|TRBJ1-1|-
CASSLGTGNTEAFF
TGTGCCAGCAGCTTAGGTACGGGGAACACTGAAGCTTTCTTT
>15|few|TRBV7-9|TRBJ1-1|TRBD1
CASSPRTGSNTEAFF
TGTGCCAGCAGCCCGCGGACAGGGTCGAACACTGAAGCTTTCTTT
>15|-|TRBV2|TRBJ1-2|-
CASKALRGTPGGYTF
TGTGCCAGCAAAGCCTTGCGGGGGACCCCCGGGGGCTACACCTTC
>15|-|TRBV6-6|TRBJ1-4|-
CASSYFSGVNEKLFF
TGTGCCAGCAGTTACTTCTCCGGGGTTAATGAAAAACTGTTTTTT
>14|-|TRBV14|TRBJ2-7|-
CASSPGTNSYEQYF
TGTGCCAGCAGTCCAGGGACAAACTCCTACGAGCAGTACTTC
>11|-|TRBV29-1|TRBJ2-7|-
CSVFTSYEQYF
TGCAGCGTTTTTACCAGCTACGAGCAGTACTTC
>15|-|TRBV2|TRBJ2-3|TRBD2
CASRWTSGMSDTQYF
TGTGCCAGCAGGTGGACTAGCGGGATGTCAGATACGCAGTATTTT
>15|-|TRBV5-6|TRBJ2-4|-
CASSPPGPAKNIQYF
TGTGCCAGCAGCCCCCCAGGGCCAGCCAAAAACATTCAGTACTTC
>15|-|TRBV5-1|TRBJ2-7|TRBD2
CASSPGAGNIDEQYF
TGCGCCAGCAGCCCGGGAGCGGGGAACATTGACGAGCAGTACTTC
>15|-|TRBV2|TRBJ1-5|-
CASSEGRVLSQPQHF
TGTGCCAGCAGTGAAGGCAGGGTTCTTTCTCAGCCCCAGCATTTT
>15|once|TRBV28|TRBJ2-6|TRBD1
CASGGQGFGANVLTF
TGTGCCAGCGGGGGACAGGGTTTTGGGGCCAACGTCCTGACTTTC
>14|-|TRBV4-1|TRBJ1-5|-
CASSQDSQGQPQHF
TGCGCCAGCAGCCAAGATAGCCAGGGCCAGCCCCAGCATTTT
>11|few|TRBV20-1|TRBJ2-1|-
CSATGYNEQFF
TGCAGTGCTACGGGTTACAATGAGCAGTTCTTC
>16|-|TRBV13|TRBJ1-2|TRBD1
CASSRGTAAPDYGYTF
TGTGCCAGCAGCCGAGGGACAGCGGCCCCCGACTATGGCTACACCTTC
>14|-|TRBV5-1|TRBJ1-1|-
CASSSEQGIGEAFF
TGCGCCAGCAGCTCTGAACAGGGTATTGGTGAAGCTTTCTTT
>13|-|TRBV6-6|TRBJ1-5|-
CASRGLGNQPQHF
TGTGCCAGCAGGGGCCTGGGCAATCAGCCCCAGCATTTT
>14|-|TRBV5-1|TRBJ1-1|-
CASSEQAERTEAFF
TGCGCCAGCAGCGAACAGGCTGAGCGCACTGAAGCTTTCTTT
>16|-|TRBV6-6|TRBJ2-7|TRBD2
CASSYLGTSGTVEQYF
TGTGCCAGCAGTTACTTAGGGACTAGCGGAACCGTCGAGCAGTACTTC
>15|-|TRBV7-2|TRBJ2-1|TRBD2
CASSLEGTIYNEQFF
TGTGCCAGCAGCTTAGAAGGGACTATTTACAATGAGCAGTTCTTC
>13|-|TRBV13|TRBJ1-2|TRBD1
CASSSGQLDGYTF
TGTGCCAGCAGCTCGGGACAGTTGGATGGCTACACCTTC
>18|-|TRBV14|TRBJ2-7|TRBD2
CASSQVPGLADYSYEQYF
TGTGCCAGCAGCCAAGTCCCCGGACTAGCGGATTATTCCTACGAGCAGTACTTC
>14|-|TRBV28|TRBJ2-7|TRBD1
CASSLSGQGHEQYF
TGTGCCAGCAGTTTAAGTGGACAGGGCCACGAGCAGTACTTC